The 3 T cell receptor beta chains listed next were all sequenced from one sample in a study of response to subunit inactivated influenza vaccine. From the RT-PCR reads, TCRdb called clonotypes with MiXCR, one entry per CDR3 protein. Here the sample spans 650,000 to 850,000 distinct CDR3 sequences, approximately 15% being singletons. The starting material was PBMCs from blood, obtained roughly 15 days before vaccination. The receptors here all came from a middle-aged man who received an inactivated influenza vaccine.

CDR3 sequence: CASSQGTGWFFF. The CDR3 DNA follows: TGTGCCAGCAGCCAGGGGACAGGGTGGTTTTTTTTT. The chain is built from TRBV6-5 and TRBJ2-2, with 9 bases matching TRBD1. The CDR3 totals 12 residues. Trimming took 6 bases from V and 17 from J; bases not matched to a gene: 10. Germline values: CDR1 MNHEY, CDR2 SVGAGI.

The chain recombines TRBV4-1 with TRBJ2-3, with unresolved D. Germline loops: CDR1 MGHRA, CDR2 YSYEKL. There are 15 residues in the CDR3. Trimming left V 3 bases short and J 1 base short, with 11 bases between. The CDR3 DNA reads TGCGCCAGCAGCCAGATAAAAGCAGGCACAGATACGCAGTATTTT. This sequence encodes CASSQIKAGTDTQYF.

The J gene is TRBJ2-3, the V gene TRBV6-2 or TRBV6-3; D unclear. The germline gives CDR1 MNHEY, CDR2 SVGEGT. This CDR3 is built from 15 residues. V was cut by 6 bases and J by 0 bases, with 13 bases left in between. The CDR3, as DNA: TGTGCCAGCAGGGCTCCCGAGGATAGCACAGATACGCAGTATTTT. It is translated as CASRAPEDSTDTQYF.